A selection of T cell receptor beta chains follows, all from one sample in a study of regulatory T cells in long-lasting Graves disease. TCRdb re-called the multiplex PCR reads through MiXCR, storing one row per CDR3 protein. In the table there are over 450,000 distinct CDR3 sequences, about 11% of which are singletons. These data were also filed under a second study, of T cells in Graves' hyperthyroidism and ophthalmopathy.

The sequencing here drew on peripheral blood mononuclear cells (PBMCs), taken at new diagnosis, from a patient treated with antithyroid drugs. Receptors were obtained from a woman under 40 with Graves disease. The CDR3 runs from the conserved cysteine through the conserved F or W. Only part of the rows carry a size: once, few, many, or a class if the clone is expanded.

clone_size,v_call,cdr3_aa
many,TRBV7-2,CASRAGQGIYNEQFF
-,TRBV7-6,CASSLWAVASSGYEQYF
many,TRBV2,CASSRPLGTSGKNEQFF
-,TRBV11-2,CATSRLAGGEQFF
-,TRBV7-9,CASSLRLVESVIGTDTQYF
many,TRBV11-2,CASSLTVPGPGQPQHF
many,TRBV5-4,CASTSESWGEQYF
many,TRBV10-3,CAITGGGQGAFGYTF
-,TRBV6-9,CASSYGLAGNTGELFF
many,TRBV11-2,CASSPLAAGVTYNEQFF
many,TRBV2,CASSGRGQAGTEAFF
few,TRBV6-1,CASRTGAPNQPQHF
many,TRBV5-1,CASSLGRQGNEQFF
-,TRBV7-9,CASSQGLPTFYEQYF
many,TRBV6-2/TRBV6-3,CASSYGAGEWNQPQHF
many,TRBV29-1,CSVPAGMNTEAFF
few,TRBV28,CASSLWGEKLFF
many,TRBV7-9,CASSLNTDLISYEQYF
many,TRBV20-1,CSARDRLAGGYADTQYF
-,TRBV12-3/TRBV12-4,CASSWGTHEQYF
many,TRBV29-1,CSVAGAPLSTGELFF
many,TRBV28,CASSLNSPGAQHF
many,TRBV28,CASSSPGNEQFF
-,TRBV4-1,CASSPTGFGEYTEAFF
many,TRBV2,CASLGGRVTGELFF
few,TRBV24-1,CATSTSGKSWTYNEQFF
few,TRBV6-1,CASRSTGTREAFF
many,TRBV12-3/TRBV12-4,CASSLNSRQYF
-,TRBV4-2,CASSPRAGPEPDTQYF
-,TRBV2,CASSDPPSGRHDTGELFF
-,TRBV27,CASSSYGRIAGGPYNEQFF
-,TRBV25-1,CASSVNGAGNTIYF
-,TRBV27,CASSLLGTQRGGELFF
few,TRBV24-1,CATSDLQTRKDGNEQFF
-,TRBV30,CAWRSGGSVYNEQFF
few,TRBV28,CASSLYSGSPFF
-,TRBV19,CASSIRTLYNEQFF
many,TRBV27,CASFNYPGTSGSYEQYF
many,TRBV4-3,CASSRTELANYGYTF
many,TRBV11-2,CASSLDLYGANVLTF
many,TRBV29-1,CRIDTNLNTEAFF
many,TRBV2,CASADRGAYEQYF
-,TRBV4-1,CASSQDPRTGNTF
many,TRBV11-2,CASSLGQRLQETQYF
few,TRBV13,CASSLVAGGPRDEQFF
many,TRBV7-2,CASSLVYWGGETQYF
few,TRBV12-3/TRBV12-4,CASRPRLAGSNEQFF